The present entry profiles one TCR beta chain with its context. Which antigen it targets is not known. Base qualities are not provided; no much larger clone lies one nucleotide away. The CDR3 starts with the cysteine, ends with the phenylalanine, and has 16 residues. Only the CDR3 region is kept as DNA, spanning 48 bases read in frame from base 1. Trimming costs V 0 bases and J 8 bases, and their ends lie 18 bases apart. The germline V gene yields SGDLS for CDR1 and YYNGEE for CDR2. The sample belongs to a study of shared clonotypes between healthy human individuals (dated by TCRdb to between 2020 and 2021). Notes on the research overall: The cohort included three men and a couple of women between 18 and 49 years of age. For each donor, CD4 naive and CD4 memory were each given three plates, CD8 naive was given two plates, and CD8 memory was given one plate. To estimate repertoire size and how much clonotypes are shared between individuals, the study performed deep sequencing of blood TCR repertoires from about five healthy adults. To increase sequencing depth and limit assay-specific biases, TCR repertoire library preparation and sequencing were carried out by different laboratories using diverse techniques. Per donor, leukapheresis produced somewhere between about 0.94 and 9.5 billion PBMCs. Overall results and qualifications from the work: Naive subsets generally had larger estimated clonotype richness than memory subsets. Based on pairwise subsampling, the degree of clonotype sharing among donors was expected to be affected by sequencing depth. Because the study included only a small number of donors, the genetic and exposure-history diversity represented was limited. Sharing across a few donors was observed for around 5% of naive CD4, over 3% of naive CD8, 2% to 2.5% of memory CD4, and about 0.4% of memory CD8 clonotypes. Rarefaction of sorted-subset datasets indicated incomplete sequencing despite the large sequencing depth. Sampling was restricted to blood, and TCR repertoires in tissue are likely to differ from TCR repertoires in blood. Compared with non-shared clonotypes, clonotypes shared by all four sorted-subset donors had higher generation probabilities.

Using the deep immunoSEQ assay, multiplex PCR amplified TCR CDR3 regions from genomic DNA. Genomic DNA extracted from each cell subset was distributed evenly over all wells of several immunoSEQ 96-well plates, and each plate served as one replicate. For sorted subsets, approximately 200 ng of genomic DNA, equivalent to some 30,000 T cell genomes, went into each replicate PCR. The purified libraries were quantified using a Qubit 3.0 fluorometer, sized with a Bioanalyzer 2100, and then quantified again using the KAPA Library Quantification kit. A separate single-read 150-cycle Illumina NextSeq 550 flow cell was used to sequence each immunoSEQ 96-well plate. As for how the authors treated the data: Because the immunoSEQ output included only junctional sequences and no quality scores, the filtering could not be the same as the filtering used for full-length reads. To assign V/J genes and CDR3, sequences were annotated using PyIR, a Python wrapper for IgBLAST v1.9, with IMGT germline references. Reads were removed for weak V/J assignments (E-value above 1e-6), missing CDR3, stop codons, out-of-frame junctions, or ambiguous translated residues. V3J clonotypes were defined by identical inferred V gene, J gene, and CDR3 amino acid sequence. The percentage overlap between two repertoires was calculated by dividing the number of shared unique clonotypes by the size of the smaller repertoire. Repertoire richness was assessed with RTK rarefaction, the Chao1 estimator, and Recon v2.1 estimates of unobserved clonotypes. For all TCRbeta clonotypes obtained by the gDNA method from a handful of donors, generation probabilities were computed with OLGA. Not all clones reach the TCRdb copy of this immuneACCESS table, which keeps in-frame sequences only. Checked studies attribute under half of the gap to unresolved V genes and leave the rest unexplained. That table gives V, J and clone size, and the DNA gave D and trimming. The table for this sample lists around 2.1 million clones; roughly 91% of them were counted only once. Together, the top ten hold around 1.7% of the sample.

CD8 naive samples consisted of CD45RO-negative cells that were positively selected for CCR7, yielding a CD45RA+CCR7+ population without TemRA cells. Donors were healthy HIV-negative adults with no recently reported acute infections or vaccinations. Every donor was a Caucasian adult residing in Nashville, Tennessee, USA. After blood collection by leukapheresis, PBMCs were isolated using Ficoll-Histopaque density gradient centrifugation and then cryopreserved in the vapor phase of liquid nitrogen. Analytical flow cytometry was used to check the purity and quantity of each magnetically sorted T cell population. From each sorted fraction, genomic DNA was isolated and quantified by UV absorbance on a Nanodrop 2000c.

The material sequenced was naive CD8+ T cells from PBMCs. The cell subset or site label corresponds to: CD45RA+CCR7+. The rearranged segments are TRBV9 and TRBJ2-4; matching of 5 bases hints at TRBD2 as the D gene. The TCR originated in a man aged 18 to 35 in good health. Some clones in this sample may be carry-over from other donors' samples. The DNA reads TGTGCCAGCAGCGTAGAGGACTTTCGCCCCGGGGACATTCAGTACTTC. This yields the protein CASSVEDFRPGDIQYF.